Each of the 18 T cell receptor beta chains below was sequenced from the same sample in a study of OX40 agonist ivuxolimab in advanced cancers. TCRdb keeps only in-frame clones here, not all; method: immunoSEQ multiplex PCR. Altogether about 90,000 clones are present, approximately 90% being singletons, with the ten largest covering 0.33%. Source: CD4+ or CD8+ T cells sorted from blood, taken in a trial of the OX40 agonist ivuxolimab. These receptor sequences come from an adult with an advanced solid tumor such as melanoma, head and neck, liver or kidney cancer.

Only one count was recorded for this clone. V usage is TRBV4-1 and J usage is TRBJ2-2; D remains ambiguous. The CDR3 covers 14 residues. The ends were cut back, 0 bases at V and 7 bases at J, with 9 bases in the middle. Germline V gene data show CDR1 as MGHRA and CDR2 as YSYEKL. The CDR3 region has the DNA TGCGCCAGCAGCCAAGATAGGTCAGTCGGGGAGCTGTTTTTT. This translates into CASSQDRSVGELFF.

This clone was seen just once. This chain links TRBV10-2 with TRBJ2-1, with 10 bases lining up with TRBD1. Germline CDR1 WSHSY, CDR2 SAAADI. This CDR3 has 15 residues. V was clipped by 3 bases and J by 8 bases; unmatched bases: 7. The CDR3 spells CASSDGGTGDDEQFF. DNA for the CDR3: TGCGCCAGCAGTGATGGCGGGACAGGGGACGATGAGCAGTTCTTC.

CDR3 nucleotides: TGTGCCAGCAGCTTATCCGCGGGAGATTCCCCTACGCAGTATTTT. It translates to CASSLSAGDSPTQYF. The chain carries TRBV7-2 and TRBJ2-3, with 7 bases matching TRBD2. The CDR3 totals 15 residues. Losses at the gene ends were 2 bases for V and 8 bases for J; bases not matched to a gene: 10. Germline CDR1 SGHTA, CDR2 FQGNSA.

The chain joins TRBV18 to TRBJ1-1, with 7 bases lining up with TRBD1. Germline CDR1 and CDR2: KGHSH and LQKENI. The CDR3 has 14 residues. After removal of 4 bases from V and 3 bases from J, the junction contained 5 bases not matched to a gene. CDR3 bases: TGTGCCAGCTCACAGGGGGCGGCGGACACTGAAGCTTTCTTT. It is translated as CASSQGAADTEAFF. Based on the CDR3 plus reference TRBV18 and TRBJ1-1, the full variable domain is NAGVMQNPRHLVRRRGQEARLRCSPMKGHSHVYWYRQLPEEGLKFMVYLQKENIIDESGMPKERFSAEFPKEGPSILRIQQVVRGDSAAYFCASSQGAADTEAFFGQGTRLTVV.

The CDR3 is CAIQSSGGRSEQYF. The CDR3 DNA follows: TGTGCCATCCAGTCTAGCGGGGGGAGGTCTGAGCAGTACTTC. The chain has TRBV10-3 and TRBJ2-7, with 11 nucleotides matching TRBD2. After removal of 8 bases from V and 7 bases from J, the junction contained 10 bases not matched to a gene. CDR1 and CDR2 (germline): ENHRY, SYGVKD. The CDR3 contains 14 residues.

The J gene is TRBJ1-1, the V gene TRBV11-2; D gene uncertain. The germline gives CDR1 SGHAT, CDR2 FQNNGV. This CDR3 is built from 14 residues. Trimming pared 5 bases from V and 4 bases from J, leaving 14 bases between. The CDR3 sequence is CASSPRRGFTEAFF. In DNA, the CDR3 is TGTGCCAGCAGCCCCCGAAGAGGGTTCACTGAAGCTTTCTTT.

The V and J genes are TRBV5-4 and TRBJ1-3; D is unclear. The length of the CDR3 is 16 residues. CDR1 is SGHNT and CDR2 is YYREEE in the germline V gene (reference sequence). With 3 bases removed from V and 0 bases from J, the gap between germline ends came to 13 bases. DNA for the CDR3: TGTGCCAGCAGCTCGGGCTCCGGGGTCTCTGGAAACACCATATATTTT. It specifies CASSSGSGVSGNTIYF.

The sample holds one count of this clone. CDR3 residues: CASSRGSGNTIYF. In DNA, the CDR3 is TGTGCCAGCAGTCGGGGATCTGGAAACACCATATATTTT. This sequence joins TRBV2 and TRBJ1-3; D is ambiguous. V shed 5 bases and J shed 1 base, with 6 bases lying between them. The germline V gene has CDR1 SNHLY and CDR2 FYNNEI. This CDR3 is built from 13 residues. Complete variable domain (other parts from reference TRBV2 and TRBJ1-3): EPEVTQTPSHQVTQMGQEVILRCVPISNHLYFYWYRQILGQKVEFLVSFYNNEISEKSEIFDDQFSVERPDGSNFTLKIRSTKLEDSAMYFCASSRGSGNTIYFGEGSWLTVV.

The chain recombines TRBV7-2 with TRBJ1-5; the D is unclear. Germline CDR1 SGHTA, CDR2 FQGNSA. The V gene lost 5 bases and the J gene lost 2 bases, with 16 bases spanning the gap. The CDR3 is 16 residues long. The CDR3 DNA follows: TGTGCCAGCAGCCAGGCGGCCGGTTTGGGCAATCAGCCCCAGCATTTT. Protein sequence: CASSQAAGLGNQPQHF. The variable domain in full, completed from reference TRBV7-2 and TRBJ1-5, reads GAGVSQSPSNKVTEKGKDVELRCDPISGHTALYWYRQSLGQGLEFLIYFQGNSAPDKSGLPSDRFSAERTGGSVSTLTIQRTQQEDSAVYLCASSQAAGLGNQPQHFGDGTRLSIL.

The gene calls are TRBV7-2 and TRBJ2-5; D is possibly TRBD1 (6 bases). Looked up from germline, CDR1 is SGHTA and CDR2 is FQGNSA. This CDR3 has 15 residues. Trimming removed 1 base from V and 5 bases from J, with 14 bases in between. CDR3 residues: CASSLVVGAGETQYF. CDR3 in DNA: TGTGCCAGCAGCTTAGTCGTGGGGGCAGGGGAGACCCAGTACTTC.

This clone occurred a few times. V gene TRBV6-5 combines with J gene TRBJ2-1; D is unresolved. V lost 7 bases and J lost 11, with 15 bases in between. The CDR3 runs 12 residues. In germline, CDR1 is MNHEY, CDR2 SVGAGI. The CDR3 region is CASTTIGEKQFF. The CDR3 DNA reads as TGTGCCAGCACCACGATTGGAGAAAAGCAGTTCTTC.

The CDR3 DNA is TGTGCCAGCAGGGCCTGGGGGGGGAACTATGGCTACACCTTC. Protein: CASRAWGGNYGYTF. The chain combines TRBV28 with TRBJ1-2, with a tentative D call TRBD1 (5 bases). Looked up from germline, CDR1 is MDHEN and CDR2 is SYDVKM. The CDR3 has 14 residues. Trimming took 6 bases from V and 2 from J, leaving 13 bases between them.

The chain recombines TRBV18 with TRBJ2-7, with a weak D call TRBD2 (6 bases). Trimming removed 3 bases at V and 3 bases at J, with 15 bases between. This CDR3 region has 15 residues. The germline V gene has CDR1 KGHSH and CDR2 LQKENI. This chain's CDR3 is CASSPGGSALYEQYF. The CDR3 DNA sequence: TGTGCCAGCTCACCGGGAGGCTCCGCTCTCTACGAGCAGTACTTC.

This chain joins TRBV6-5 and TRBJ1-3; 7 nucleotides align to TRBD1. Trimming at V came to 2 bases and at J to 3 bases, leaving 7 bases not matched to a gene. This CDR3 spans 16 amino acids. Germline V lookup: CDR1 MNHEY, CDR2 SVGAGI. CDR3 sequence: CASSYRQGGFGNTIYF. The CDR3 DNA is TGTGCCAGCAGTTACAGACAAGGGGGCTTTGGAAACACCATATATTTT.

The V call is TRBV5-6, the J call TRBJ2-3; TRBD1 is a possible D gene (6 bases). The CDR3 spans 15 residues. V was pared by 3 bases and J by 3 bases, with 14 bases between. The V gene's germline CDR1 is SGHDT and CDR2 YYEEEE. DNA of the CDR3: TGTGCCAGCAGCTCCTCCCCCACAGGGACAGATACGCAGTATTTT. Translating it yields CASSSSPTGTDTQYF.

This chain links TRBV5-1 with TRBJ2-1, with 9 nucleotides matching TRBD1. The CDR3 loop spans 16 amino acids. Germline CDR1 reads SGHRS; CDR2 reads YFSETQ. J was trimmed by 7 bases and V by 0 bases; bases with no gene match: 8. The CDR3 here is CASSLGGGQGRNEQFF. The DNA for the CDR3 is TGCGCCAGCAGCTTGGGAGGTGGACAGGGGCGTAATGAGCAGTTCTTC.

The chain couples TRBV11-3 to TRBJ2-3, with D perhaps matching TRBD1 or TRBD2 (5 bases each). Trimming took 5 bases from V and 3 from J, leaving 12 bases between them. There are 14 residues in the CDR3. Germline V lookup: CDR1 SGHNT, CDR2 YENEEA. The CDR3 DNA is TGTGCCAGCAGCCTCTCTGGGGGAACAGATACGCAGTATTTT. Its protein is CASSLSGGTDTQYF.

This chain uses TRBV6-6 with TRBJ2-5; 7 nucleotides align to TRBD1. With V trimmed by 8 bases and J by 2 bases, 14 bases remained unmatched. The CDR3 extends over 16 amino acids. The germline gives CDR1 MNHNY, CDR2 SVGAGI (reference sequence). The CDR3 spells CASGSPRQGSQETQYF. DNA for the CDR3: TGTGCCAGCGGCTCACCACGACAGGGCTCTCAAGAGACCCAGTACTTC.